This TCR beta chain appears in the sequencing data of a study of vaccination and CD4 T cells after COVID-19. Study-wide context: The convalescent population consisted of six males and four females, two of whom were of Hispanic ethnicity.

Oncomine TCR Beta short-read sequencing was applied to DNA from cultured CD4+ T cells. TCRdb reprocessed the PCR reads with MiXCR, giving one entry per CDR3 protein. Of some 10,000 distinct CDR3 sequences in the sample, approximately 59% were seen once. In regard to this clonotype: As yet, its antigen is unknown.

Treatment specified: roughly 10-day PBMC culture with coronavirus spike peptide pools or control peptides (ViraFEST assay). With fresh IL-2 medium, half the medium was replaced on days 3 and 7. Whole-study findings and limits: In median terms, SARS-CoV-2-reactive clonotypes went from roughly 21 to 40, a nonsignificant rise. The median proportion of reactive clones detected only post-vaccination in convalescent patients was approximately 90%.

Trimming left V 4 bases short and J 9 bases short, with 16 bases between. Germline values: CDR1 LGHNA, CDR2 YNFKEQ. CDR3 length: 15 amino acids. The sample comprised CD4+ T cells from blood, cultured in vitro. The rearrangement uses TRBV4-2 and TRBJ1-6; D gene uncertain. The source is a human donor who had recovered from COVID-19. CDR3 DNA sequence: TGTGCCAGCAGCCTAACCGGGAGGAAGGGTTCACCCCTCCACTTT. Encoded protein: CASSLTGRKGSPLHF.